A selection of T cell receptor beta chains follows, all from one sample in a study of graft-versus-host responses after intestinal transplantation. No antigens are known for them. TCRdb's copy holds only in-frame clones and misses some; the assay was immunoSEQ multiplex PCR. The data hold about 89,000 clones, with 90% to 95% observed a single time. Sequenced here: unstimulated CD4+ T cells sorted from spleen or lymph node cells, sampled before intestinal transplant. These receptors were collected from a human donor who received an intestinal transplant. Each CDR3 is given with its conserved first and last residue. Fields, in order: V gene, J gene, CDR3 protein.

>TRBV18|TRBJ1-3
CASSQDRLSGNTIYF
>TRBV9|TRBJ1-6
CASSPRDLYNSPLHF
>TRBV2|TRBJ1-5
CASSESRNQPQHF
>TRBV27|TRBJ2-3
CASSFDRRTSTDTQYF
>TRBV11-3|-
CASSSRTGNYEQYF
>TRBV9|TRBJ2-1
CASSLRTGGDEQFF
>TRBV5-6|TRBJ1-2
CASSATGGYGYTF
>TRBV4-3|TRBJ1-1
CASSQGQSEAFF
>TRBV7-2|TRBJ2-7
CASSLAPPRDSTYEQYF
>TRBV30|TRBJ1-1
CACTGASDTEAFF
>TRBV7-9|TRBJ2-7
CASSFRDRSSYEQYF
>TRBV18|TRBJ2-7
CASSPLESFNEQYF
>TRBV18|TRBJ1-6
CASSPGTGGNSPLHF
>TRBV7-2|TRBJ2-4
CASSLGGGPNIQYF
>TRBV4-1|TRBJ1-5
CASSQGFLRGGAVYQPQHF
>TRBV7-2|TRBJ2-1
CASSPRTSGENEQFF
>TRBV11-2|TRBJ2-3
CASSLEWGTGTIITDTQYF
>TRBV9|TRBJ2-1
CASSVATGTAGGDNEQFF
>TRBV29-1|TRBJ2-2
CSVGQGATGELFF
>TRBV19|TRBJ1-3
CATRVQGKGNTIYF
>TRBV6-5|TRBJ1-5
CASRRLTATNQPQHF
>TRBV5-6|TRBJ1-2
CASSFLDREYGYTF
>TRBV6-5|TRBJ1-2
CASSQGVNYGYTF
>TRBV9|TRBJ1-4
CASSPRTGANEKLFF
>TRBV4-3|TRBJ1-2
CASSQEPGRNYGYTF
>TRBV7-2|TRBJ2-7
CASSLGPHSYEQYF
>TRBV9|TRBJ2-1
CASSATGTSMAYNEQFF
>TRBV5-1|TRBJ2-2
CASRTSGGNTGELFF
>TRBV7-6|TRBJ2-3
CASSLRSPGITDTQYF
>TRBV9|TRBJ2-4
CASRRQDWAKNIQYF
>TRBV4-3|TRBJ2-3
CASSQAGIPGTQYF
>TRBV4-3|TRBJ2-2
CASSQGPNGELFF
>TRBV6-5|TRBJ2-4
CAGTLRIQYF
>TRBV5-8|TRBJ2-7
CASSLGRGLTDEQYF
>TRBV27|TRBJ2-7
CASSPDIHEQYF
>TRBV5-1|TRBJ1-1
CASSLGGGQGLTEAFF
>TRBV7-2|TRBJ1-2
CASSLVGQGVYGYTF
>TRBV2|TRBJ2-4
CASNRGFGHIQYF
>TRBV7-2|TRBJ1-4
CASSPTGGLNEKLFF
>TRBV4-3|TRBJ1-1
CASSQEIQGTEAFF